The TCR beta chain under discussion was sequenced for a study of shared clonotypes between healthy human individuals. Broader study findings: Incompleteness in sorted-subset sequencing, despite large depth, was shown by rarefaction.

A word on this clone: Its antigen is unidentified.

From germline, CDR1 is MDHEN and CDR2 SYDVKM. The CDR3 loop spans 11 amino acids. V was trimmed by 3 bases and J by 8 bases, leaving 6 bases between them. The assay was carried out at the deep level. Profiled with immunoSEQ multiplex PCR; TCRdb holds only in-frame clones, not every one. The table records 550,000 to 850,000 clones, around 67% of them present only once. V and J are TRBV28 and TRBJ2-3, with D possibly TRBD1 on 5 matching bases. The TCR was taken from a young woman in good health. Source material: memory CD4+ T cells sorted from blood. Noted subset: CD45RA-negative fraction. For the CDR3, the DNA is TGTGCCAGCAGTTTCAGGGTTACGCAGTATTTT. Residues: CASSFRVTQYF.